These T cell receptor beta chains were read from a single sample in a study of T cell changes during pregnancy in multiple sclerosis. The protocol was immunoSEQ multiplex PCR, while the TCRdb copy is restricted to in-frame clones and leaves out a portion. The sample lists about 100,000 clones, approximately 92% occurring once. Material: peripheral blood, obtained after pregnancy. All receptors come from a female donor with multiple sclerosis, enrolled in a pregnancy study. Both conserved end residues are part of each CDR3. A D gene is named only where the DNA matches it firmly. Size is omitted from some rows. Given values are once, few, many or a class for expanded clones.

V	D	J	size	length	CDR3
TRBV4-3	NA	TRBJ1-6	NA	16	CASSQDSSGGNSPLHF
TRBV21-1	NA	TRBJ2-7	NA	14	CASIRNGDNYEQYF
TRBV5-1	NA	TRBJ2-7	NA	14	CASSQAGGSYEQYF
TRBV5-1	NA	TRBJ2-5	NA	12	CASSQNQETQYF
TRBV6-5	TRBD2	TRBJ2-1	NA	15	CASSLAGSSYNEQFF
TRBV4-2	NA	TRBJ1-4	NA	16	CASSQDGTSTNEKLFF
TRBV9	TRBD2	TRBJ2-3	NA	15	CASSVTSGGTDTQYF
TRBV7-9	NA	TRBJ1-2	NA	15	CASSLAPGLNYGYTF
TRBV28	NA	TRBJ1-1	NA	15	CASSTPGHSNTEAFF
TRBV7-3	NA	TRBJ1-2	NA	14	CASSLNTGDYGYTF
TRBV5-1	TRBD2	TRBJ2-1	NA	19	CASSEDQLAGGPDDNEQFF
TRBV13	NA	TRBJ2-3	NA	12	CASTTPRSTQYF
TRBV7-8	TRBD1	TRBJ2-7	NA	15	CASSLIGTGIYEQYF
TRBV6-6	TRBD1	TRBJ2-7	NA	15	CASSYGGSGQESKYF
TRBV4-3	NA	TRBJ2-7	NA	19	CASSQEALVTVDRSYEQYF
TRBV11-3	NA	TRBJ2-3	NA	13	CASSPDPGNTQYF
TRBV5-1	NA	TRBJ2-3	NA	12	CASSPSTDTQYF
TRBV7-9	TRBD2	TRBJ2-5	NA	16	CASSSTSGRYQETQYF
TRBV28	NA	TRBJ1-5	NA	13	CASYRAGNQPQHF
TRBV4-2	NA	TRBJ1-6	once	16	CASSQDLDRNNSPLHF
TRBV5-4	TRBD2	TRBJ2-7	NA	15	CASSRPIGEGYEQYF
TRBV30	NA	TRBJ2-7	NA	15	CAWSTETTFPYEQYF